This T cell receptor beta chain derives from a study of T cells after yellow fever vaccination. Study at large: The fractions with low cell numbers were processed using SMART-Seq v4 Ultra Low Input. Study-wide points: Though it reached lower strength, the secondary response hit its peak faster, day 5 versus 15. Overall, a small share of clonotypes was seen in both CD4 and CD8 compartments.

MiXCR was run by TCRdb on the 5' RACE reads, yielding one entry per CDR3 protein. The data show about 99,000 distinct CDR3 sequences, roughly 5.8% seen once. As for this clonotype: No antigen is known for it.

V lost 2 bases and J 3 bases, leaving 5 bases between the germline ends. This CDR3 has 12 amino acids. Germline lookup yields CDR1 MDHEN and CDR2 SYDVKM. This TCR was recovered from a man aged 18 to 35 who received the YFV17D yellow fever vaccine. J is TRBJ2-7 and V is TRBV28, with D perhaps matching TRBD2 (5 bases). The sequenced sample was CD8+ T cells sorted from PBMCs, obtained 10 days after the yellow fever booster vaccination. CDR3 loop: CASSLSGYEQYV. The CDR3 DNA follows: TGTGCCAGCAGTTTAAGCGGCTACGAGCAGTACGTC.